The 16 T cell receptor beta chains listed next were all sequenced from one sample in a study of PD-L1 blockade in urothelial cancer (dated by TCRdb to the late 2010s). The time point label here, explained by the study, means: pretreatment peripheral blood. The library came from the immunoSEQ multiplex PCR assay. The immuneACCESS repertoire file appears here via TCRdb, limited to in-frame rearrangements. These files lack a portion of the clones; in checked studies, under half of the deficit traces to unresolved V genes, and the cause of the others is not known. The sample table holds 55,000 to 80,000 clones, of which 81% were seen once. 3.2% of the sample comes from the top ten. The sample in question was PBMCs, obtained around atezolizumab (anti-PD-L1) treatment. The receptors come from a man between 65 and 85 years old with urothelial cancer.

The V and J genes are TRBV11-2 and TRBJ2-6; 8 bases are shared with TRBD2. The V gene's germline CDR1 is SGHAT and CDR2 FQNNGV. The CDR3 spans 13 residues. Trimming removed 8 bases from V and 9 bases from J; junction bases left unmatched: 6. CDR3 sequence reads: CASASGSGNVLTF. The CDR3 coding sequence is TGTGCCAGCGCAAGCGGGAGTGGCAACGTCCTGACTTTC.

This rearrangement joins TRBV7-8 to TRBJ2-1; perhaps TRBD2 as D (6 bases). Per the germline V gene, CDR1 is SGHVS and CDR2 is FQNEAQ. This CDR3 region has 13 residues. With 5 bases removed from V and 4 bases from J, the gap between germline ends came to 9 bases. CDR3 sequence (DNA): TGTGCCAGCAGCACTAGCCTTTACAATGAGCAGTTCTTC. It yields the protein CASSTSLYNEQFF.

There are a few counts of this clone. The chain recombines TRBV2 with TRBJ1-5, with 8 bases lining up with TRBD1. The CDR3 totals 14 residues. With 1 base clipped from V and 6 bases from J, the junction kept 2 bases outside the gene matches. CDR1 and CDR2 (germline): SNHLY, FYNNEI. This chain's CDR3 is CASSEGTGTQPQHF. CDR3 nucleotide sequence: TGTGCCAGCAGTGAAGGGACAGGGACTCAGCCCCAGCATTTT.

This clone turned up a few times. The chain has TRBV4-2 and TRBJ1-2; D uncertain. CDR3 length: 14 residues. Deletions cut 1 base from V and 7 bases from J, with 13 bases between. Germline V lookup: CDR1 LGHNA, CDR2 YNFKEQ. The CDR3 region has the DNA TGTGCCAGCAGCCAAGCCCCAGGCGGGCCTGGCTACACCTTC. Amino acid sequence: CASSQAPGGPGYTF.

This clone was detected only a few times. The gene calls are TRBV12-5 and TRBJ2-3, with a possible D match to TRBD2 (7 bases). The CDR3 is 15 amino acids. Looked up from germline, CDR1 is LGHNT and CDR2 is FRNRAP. V lost 6 bases to trimming and J lost 7 bases, with 20 bases between them. The CDR3 coding sequence is TGTGCTAGTGGCCCCGGGACTCCGGGGGGCTATACGCAGTATTTT. It codes for CASGPGTPGGYTQYF. The entire variable domain, with the rest obtained from reference TRBV12-5 and TRBJ2-3, is as follows: DARVTQTPRHKVTEMGQEVTMRCQPILGHNTVFWYRQTMMQGLELLAYFRNRAPLDDSGMPKDRFSAEMPDATLATLKIQPSEPRDSAVYFCASGPGTPGGYTQYFGPGTRLTVL.

The chain joins TRBV19 to TRBJ1-1; TRBD1 might be the D (5 bases). Germline assignment: CDR1 LNHDA and CDR2 SQIVND (reference sequence). The CDR3 spans 15 residues. Trimming shortened V by 5 bases and J by 5 bases, and 18 bases separated the two germline ends. The CDR3 protein is CASSPRQGRRTEAFF. CDR3 DNA: TGTGCCAGTAGTCCAAGGCAGGGAAGGCGGACTGAAGCTTTCTTT.

The chain uses TRBV7-3 and TRBJ2-3, with 8 bases aligning to TRBD2. From germline, CDR1 is SGHTA and CDR2 FQGTGA. This CDR3 region has 19 residues. J was trimmed by 0 bases and V by 7 bases; bases with no gene match: 18. CDR3 protein: CASTPGLAGLPLSTDTQYF. Written as DNA, the CDR3 is TGTGCCAGCACCCCCGGGCTAGCGGGTCTTCCGCTTAGCACAGATACGCAGTATTTT.

This sequence joins TRBV27 and TRBJ2-1, with 7 positions matching TRBD2. Germline-derived CDR1 and CDR2 are MNHEY and SMNVEV (reference sequence). V trimming: 4 bases; J trimming: 1 base; junction bases outside the gene matches: 10. The CDR3 has 17 amino acids. The CDR3 bases are TGTGCCAGCAGTTACGGGTGGGGGAGGGAGTCCTACAATGAGCAGTTCTTC. This encodes CASSYGWGRESYNEQFF.

J is TRBJ2-5 and V is TRBV20-1, with D possibly being TRBD2 (6 bases). Germline lookup yields CDR1 DFQATT and CDR2 SNEGSKA (reference sequence). The ends were cut back, 7 bases at V and 3 bases at J, with 9 bases in the middle. The length of the CDR3 is 11 residues. DNA of the CDR3: TGCAGTGGGCAGCGGGAAGAGACCCAGTACTTC. This sequence encodes CSGQREETQYF.

The CDR3 region is CAIAPGTSGYNEQFF. The CDR3 DNA is TGTGCCATCGCCCCCGGGACTAGCGGGTACAATGAGCAGTTCTTC. The genes are TRBV10-3 and TRBJ2-1; 12 bases align to TRBD2. Looked up from germline, CDR1 is ENHRY and CDR2 is SYGVKD. The V segment lost 8 bases and the J segment 4 bases; nucleotides outside the gene matches: 6. There are 15 residues in the CDR3.

This clone has a single count. The chain couples TRBV11-1 to TRBJ2-1, with 8 bases that match TRBD2. The ends lost 5 bases at V and 11 bases at J; junction bases unmatched: 5. CDR1 is SGHAT and CDR2 is FQDESV in the germline V gene (reference sequence). The CDR3 runs to 12 residues. The CDR3, as DNA: TGTGCCAGCAGCCCCTGGACTAGCAAGCAGTTCTTC. Translated, it gives CASSPWTSKQFF.

The rearrangement joins TRBV29-1 to TRBJ1-1; D unclear. The CDR3 has 14 residues. V lost 6 bases and J 0 bases, leaving 14 bases between the germline ends. Germline CDR1 is SQVTM and CDR2 is ANQGSEA. The CDR3 DNA reads as TGCAGCGTAAGGCAGCGCACCTTGAACACTGAAGCTTTCTTT. Amino acid sequence: CSVRQRTLNTEAFF.

V and J are TRBV15 and TRBJ2-2; 11 bases fit TRBD1. The CDR3 runs to 17 residues. V trimming: 0 bases; J trimming: 5 bases; junction bases outside the gene matches: 5. Germline V gene data show CDR1 as LNHNV and CDR2 as YYDKDF (reference sequence). The CDR3: CATSREFGTGGTGELFF. CDR3 in DNA: TGTGCCACCAGCAGAGAATTCGGGACAGGGGGTACCGGGGAGCTGTTTTTT.

J is TRBJ2-3 and V is TRBV4-1; 7 bases map to TRBD2. This CDR3 is built from 16 residues. Losses at the gene ends were 1 base for V and 2 bases for J; bases not matched to a gene: 6. CDR1 and CDR2 (germline): MGHRA, YSYEKL. DNA of the CDR3: TGCGCCAGCAGCCAAGTAGGGAGGGGCGACACAGATACGCAGTATTTT. Translation gives CASSQVGRGDTDTQYF.

The V call is TRBV5-4, the J call TRBJ2-3; possibly TRBD1 for D (6 bases). The CDR3 has 14 amino acids. V gave up 3 bases and J gave up 2 bases, with 10 bases separating them. CDR1 is SGHNT, CDR2 YYREEE, per germline (reference sequence). CDR3 region: CASSSGHSTDTQYF. CDR3 bases: TGTGCCAGCAGCTCGGGACATTCCACAGATACGCAGTATTTT.

This clone was counted between two and nine times. V gene TRBV11-2 combines with J gene TRBJ2-4; D remains unclear. This CDR3 has 15 residues. Germline CDR1 and CDR2: SGHAT and FQNNGV. Between the trimmed V and J ends, which lost 5 bases and 7 bases, there was a span of 18 bases. The DNA of the CDR3 is TGTGCCAGCAGCCCCCTTGCCCAGGTAGTCAACATTCAGTACTTC. Protein product: CASSPLAQVVNIQYF. The full variable domain, with the rest looked up from reference TRBV11-2 and TRBJ2-4, is EAGVAQSPRYKIIEKRQSVAFWCNPISGHATLYWYQQILGQGPKLLIQFQNNGVVDDSQLPKDRFSAERLKGVDSTLKIQPAKLEDSAVYLCASSPLAQVVNIQYFGAGTRLSVL.